Listed below are T cell receptor beta chains from one sample, sequenced in a study of tumor and adjacent non-tumor tissue in lung cancer. TCRdb used MiXCR to reprocess the multiplex PCR reads, holding one entry per CDR3 protein. The repertoire has 110,000 or so distinct CDR3 sequences, roughly 73% of them found once; the top ten carry 30% to 45%. The sequenced material came from lung tumor tissue. The origin of the receptors is a woman aged 60-70 years with non-small cell lung cancer. CDR3s include the opening cysteine and the closing phenylalanine or tryptophan. D genes are given only for firm matches. Clone size is stated in some rows and not others, as once, few, many or a class when expanded.

d_call	v_call	j_call	clone_size	cdr3_nt	cdr3_aa
.	TRBV6-5	TRBJ1-2	many	TGTGCCAGCAGTTTGCTGGAAGGGCGTGGGAGCTATGGCTACACCTTC	CASSLLEGRGSYGYTF
.	TRBV28	TRBJ1-4	.	TGTGCCAGCTCGAGTACGGTTGCAACTAATGAAAAACTGTTTTTT	CASSSTVATNEKLFF
.	TRBV7-8	TRBJ1-1	many	TGTGCCAGCAGCCTGGAGGGATACGCTTTCTTT	CASSLEGYAFF
TRBD2	TRBV11-1	TRBJ2-7	.	TGTGCCAGCAGCTTAACCAGCGGGGGGGCCCGCGAGCAGTATTTC	CASSLTSGGAREQYF
.	TRBV6-5	TRBJ1-2	.	TGTGCCAGCAGTTTCTCTCCCAACTATGGTTACACCTTC	CASSFSPNYGYTF
.	TRBV6-6	TRBJ2-2	.	TGTGCCACCAGAACAAGTAATGACGGGGAGCTGTTTTTC	CATRTSNDGELFF
.	TRBV4-3	TRBJ2-6	.	TGCGCCAACAGCCAAGATCCAGGGTCTGGGACCAACGTCCTGAGTTTC	CANSQDPGSGTNVLSF
.	TRBV11-1	TRBJ2-2	.	TGTGCCAGCAGCTTAGCCGTATACGCGAACACCTGGGAGCCGTTTTTT	CASSLAVYANTWEPFF
TRBD1	TRBV6-1	TRBJ1-2	many	TGTGCCAGCAGTGAAAGCCCGACAGGGGGCAATGGCTACACCTTC	CASSESPTGGNGYTF
TRBD1	TRBV20-1	TRBJ2-1	many	TGCAGTGCTAGAGATCTCAAAGACAGGGATAATGAGCAGTTCTTC	CSARDLKDRDNEQFF
TRBD1	TRBV11-1	TRBJ1-2	once	TGTGCCATCAGTACCGGACAGGAGGCAGGGTATGGCTACCCCTTC	CAISTGQEAGYGYPF
.	TRBV11-2	TRBJ2-7	few	TGTGTCAGTAGCTTTGACTCTTTTAGGGACGAGCAGTACTTC	CVSSFDSFRDEQYF
.	TRBV6-5	TRBJ2-7	.	TGTGCCAGCAGCCCCAGGACTAAATCCTACGAGCAGTACTTC	CASSPRTKSYEQYF
.	TRBV6-5	TRBJ2-1	.	TGTGCCAGCAATTACTCGTTCGGTTTCGGTTCGGACAATAAGCAGTTCTTC	CASNYSFGFGSDNKQFF
.	TRBV20-1	TRBJ2-7	.	TGCAGTGCAGGCGGGGAGAGAGGGGACGAGCAATACTTC	CSAGGERGDEQYF
TRBD2	TRBV11-1	TRBJ2-2	.	TGTGCCAGCAGCCAGCGGCTAGCGGGAGAATCCACCCGGGAGCTGTTTTTT	CASSQRLAGESTRELFF
TRBD1	TRBV11-3	TRBJ2-2	once	TGTCCCAGCAGTTTAGGAAGCGGGACAGGGAGAACCGGGGAGCTGTTTTTT	CPSSLGSGTGRTGELFF
.	TRBV11-2	TRBJ1-6	hyperexpanded	TGTGCCAGCAGCTTAGAAGCAAGTAATTCACCCCTCCACTTT	CASSLEASNSPLHF
TRBD2	TRBV24-1	TRBJ2-1	.	TGTGCCACCAGTGACCCCGGGACTAGCGGGGGGTGGAATGAGCAGTTCTTC	CATSDPGTSGGWNEQFF
.	TRBV11-2	TRBJ2-2	.	TGTGCCAGCAGCTTAACTCAAGCCGGTGAGCTGTTTTTT	CASSLTQAGELFF
.	TRBV12-3/TRBV12-4	TRBJ2-2	few	TGTGCCAGCAGTTGGACATACACCGGGGAGCTGTTTTTT	CASSWTYTGELFF
.	TRBV11-3	TRBJ1-6	.	TGTGCCAGCAACTTAGAGGACAGATATAATTCGCCCCCCCACTTT	CASNLEDRYNSPPHF
.	TRBV5-6	TRBJ2-7	once	TGTGCCAGGAGCTTGACACAAGGCGCCGCCAAGCAATACTTC	CARSLTQGAAKQYF
.	TRBV11-2	TRBJ2-7	.	TGTGCCAGCAGATTATCCACCGGTACAGCCGAGAATTACTTC	CASRLSTGTAENYF
.	TRBV10-3	TRBJ1-1	.	TGTATCATCAGTGGCCGCGGGTCCCGGAACACTGAAGCTTTCTTT	CIISGRGSRNTEAFF
.	TRBV4-3	TRBJ1-5	.	TGTGCCAGCAGCCAAGGGCCAAGGGCGGGTCAGCCCCAGCATTTT	CASSQGPRAGQPQHF
.	TRBV20-1	TRBJ1-6	.	TGCAGTGCTAGTGATAATACCCTTGCTGTATATAGTTCACCCCTACACTTT	CSASDNTLAVYSSPLHF
.	TRBV28	TRBJ2-5	few	TGTGCCAGCAAGGCACTACATGGGAAGACCCAGTACTTC	CASKALHGKTQYF
.	TRBV6-5	TRBJ2-1	.	TGTGCCAGCAGCCGGGATAGCCTGATCAATGAGCAGTTCTTC	CASSRDSLINEQFF
.	TRBV29-1	TRBJ1-2	many	TGCAGCGTAAGCTGGGGAAAGTATGGCTACACCTTC	CSVSWGKYGYTF
.	TRBV5-5	TRBJ2-3	.	TGTGCCAGCAGCTATACATTAAGCGGCAATAAGCCCCAGTATTTT	CASSYTLSGNKPQYF
TRBD1	TRBV28	TRBJ1-4	.	TGTGCCGGCATTCAATTGGGACAGGGGGACGAAAAACTGTTTTTT	CAGIQLGQGDEKLFF
TRBD1	TRBV28	TRBJ2-5	.	TGTGCCAGCAGTACAAACACAGGGGTCGTGACCCAGTACTTC	CASSTNTGVVTQYF
.	TRBV29-1	TRBJ2-2	.	TGCAGCGTTTCCAGACAGGATAACACCGGGGAGCTGTTTTTT	CSVSRQDNTGELFF
.	TRBV5-6	TRBJ2-2	many	TGTGCCAGCAGCGCTAGTGAAGTCGGGGAGCTGTTTTTT	CASSASEVGELFF
TRBD1	TRBV6-2/TRBV6-3	TRBJ1-2	many	TGTGCCAGCAGTCAAGGACAGGGGGATGGCTACACCTTC	CASSQGQGDGYTF
.	TRBV5-4	TRBJ1-4	.	TGTGCCAGCAGCCGGGGGGAGGGTACTAATAAAAAACTGTTTTTT	CASSRGEGTNKKLFF
.	TRBV30	TRBJ2-3	.	TGTGCCTGTAGTGGGTCCTATACGCAGTATTTT	CACSGSYTQYF
TRBD1	TRBV4-3	TRBJ1-2	few	TGCGCCAGCAGCTTAAGAGGGACAGGGTATTTCTATGTCTACACCTTC	CASSLRGTGYFYVYTF
.	TRBV11-2	TRBJ2-3	.	TGTCCCAGCAGCTTAACAGATACTCAGTGTTTT	CPSSLTDTQCF
.	TRBV11-2	TRBJ2-2	.	TGTGCCAGCACCCCCCGATTAGTTTCCGGGGAACTGTTTTTT	CASTPRLVSGELFF
.	TRBV20-1	TRBJ1-3	many	TGCAGTGCTAGAGATCGGAGGAAGGAGGGGCACTCTGGAAACACCATATATTTT	CSARDRRKEGHSGNTIYF
.	TRBV20-1	TRBJ1-6	.	TGCAGTGCTCCGTGTAGCTCCTATAATTCACCCCTCCATTTT	CSAPCSSYNSPLHF
.	TRBV25-1	TRBJ2-1	few	TGTGCCAGCAGTGATAGGCAGCAGTTCTTC	CASSDRQQFF
.	TRBV6-2/TRBV6-3	TRBJ2-1	once	TGTGTCAGCAGGGATCCGGGGGGCAAGGATGAGCGGTTCTTC	CVSRDPGGKDERFF
.	TRBV11-1	TRBJ2-7	once	TGTGCCAGCAGACCTGACAGATACGAGCAGTACTTC	CASRPDRYEQYF
.	TRBV29-1	TRBJ1-5	.	TGCAGCGTTGGTGTTTACAACAAGCCCCAGCATTTT	CSVGVYNKPQHF
.	TRBV6-5	TRBJ1-3	many	TGTGCCAGCAGGAGCCCCTCTGGAAACACCATATATTTT	CASRSPSGNTIYF
TRBD2	TRBV6-1	TRBJ2-3	.	TGTGCAAGCAATGTACGGGAGGGCACAGATATGCAGTATTTT	CASNVREGTDMQYF
TRBD2	TRBV11-2	TRBJ2-7	.	TGTGCCAGCAGCTACGGGACTAGCTGGAACTACGACCTGTACTTC	CASSYGTSWNYDLYF
.	TRBV12-3/TRBV12-4	TRBJ2-3	.	TGTGCCAGCAGTCATTCAAGGGGCCGCACAGATACGCAGTATTTT	CASSHSRGRTDTQYF
TRBD1	TRBV4-1	TRBJ1-2	.	TGCGCCAGCAGCCAAGAGGGGGGGCAGGGGGCGAGGAACTATGTCTACACCTTC	CASSQEGGQGARNYVYTF